Many counts were recorded for the clone carrying this T cell receptor beta chain. What it recognizes is unknown. This record belongs to a study of T cells in Graves' hyperthyroidism and ophthalmopathy. Study conclusions and caveats: Ophthalmopathy was predicted by the model a median of 6.5 months ahead of onset. Most expanded thyroid clonotypes above 0.001 recurred in blood.

RNA transcripts provided the source from which TCR beta CDR3 regions were amplified. The HTBI primer set served for first-round RT-PCR of the TCR CDR3. TCRdb reanalysed the multiplex PCR reads using MiXCR and keeps one entry per CDR3 protein. The table lists about 590,000 distinct CDR3 sequences, about 15% of them singletons, with under 7.5% in the top ten. Each diagnosis was grounded in clinical symptoms, serum thyroxine and TRAb, thyroid ultrasound, and orbital computed tomography. V gave up 6 bases and J gave up 6 bases; unmatched junction bases: 4. The CDR3 runs 12 residues. Per germline, CDR1 DFQATT and CDR2 SNEGSKA (reference sequence).

The rearrangement joins TRBV20-1 to TRBJ2-1, with 8 bases identical to TRBD2. Material for sequencing was blood. This clonotype originated in a woman in her twenties or thirties with Graves' hyperthyroidism. In DNA, the CDR3 is TGCAGTGCCCCGGGGGGGGTCAATGAGCAGTTCTTC. Protein: CSAPGGVNEQFF.